This T cell receptor beta chain derives from a study of cytomegalovirus exposure and HLA in healthy donors. Across the whole study: Genotyping showed 70% to 90% of roughly 400 donors falling in the Caucasian-associated ancestry cluster.

CDR1 and CDR2 from the germline V gene are SGHKS and YYEKEE (reference sequence). The CDR3 spans 13 residues. The J segment lost 7 bases and the V segment lost 3 bases, leaving 5 bases of the junction unmatched. Whole-study results and caveats: In an earlier analysis, in 540 or so donors, most V segments appeared productive either ~90% or ~30% of the time.

A multiplex PCR was run with 60 Vbeta primers and 13 Jbeta primers. Sequencing used immunoSEQ multiplex PCR; TCRdb keeps in-frame clones, though not all of them. The repertoire includes around 140,000 clones, around 78% of them detected once, and 1.5% to 1.9% sits in the top ten. As regards this clone: Its antigen is currently unknown.

This rearrangement joins TRBV5-5 to TRBJ2-7; TRBD1 matches 9 bases. Material for sequencing was PBMCs. The receptor's source is a man aged 35 to 55 in good health and CMV-seronegative. The CDR3 coding sequence is TGTGCCAGCAGCTCAGGGACAGGGCGGGAGCAGTACTTC. Translation: CASSSGTGREQYF. Full variable domain (remainder filled in from reference TRBV5-5 and TRBJ2-7): DAGVTQSPTHLIKTRGQQVTLRCSPISGHKSVSWYQQVLGQGPQFIFQYYEKEERGRGNFPDRFSARQFPNYSSELNVNALLLGDSALYLCASSSGTGREQYFGPGTRLTVT.